This T cell receptor (beta chain) was retrieved from a study of naive and memory T cell subsets. Points from the study as a whole: In naive cells, over 90% of TCR sequences were seen only once.

An equimolar mix of two oligonucleotides served as the beta constant-region primer for TRBC1 and TRBC2. An oligonucleotide with the SP2 primer and a 12-nucleotide UMI was ligated to the cDNA 3' end. Four rounds of PCR amplified the ligated cDNA using nested alpha and beta constant-region primers plus SP2. MiXCR was run by TCRdb on the UMI-ligation and nested PCR reads, yielding one entry per CDR3 protein. Of around 31,000 distinct CDR3 sequences listed, roughly a tenth are singletons. Cells stained for CD3, CD4, CD8, CD45RA and CD27 were sorted into four subsets. For this clonotype: Its antigen is undetermined.

CDR1 is SEHNR and CDR2 is FQNEAQ in the germline V gene (reference sequence). The V gene end was trimmed by 6 bases and the J gene end by 5 bases; junction bases not matched to a gene: 4. The CDR3 consists of 13 residues. The chain joins TRBV7-9 to TRBJ1-1, with 9 bases identical to TRBD1. The receptor was derived from a human donor in good health. The sequenced sample consisted of effector memory CD4+ T cells from blood. Sample subset: effector memory, CD45RA- CD27-. In DNA form, the CDR3 reads TGTGCCAGCAGTGAGACAGGGGGAACTGAAGCTTTCTTT. Its protein product is CASSETGGTEAFF.